Presented here are 25 T cell receptor beta chains from one specimen sequenced in a study of T cells in Graves' hyperthyroidism and ophthalmopathy. RNA transcripts provided the source from which TCR beta CDR3 regions were amplified. During a first-round RT-PCR of the TCR CDR3, the HTBI primer set was used. TCRdb passed the multiplex PCR reads through MiXCR, listing each CDR3 protein once. The table has hundreds of thousands of distinct CDR3 sequences, roughly 50% seen once. Sequencing was done on a sample of peripheral blood or thyroid tissue (not recorded which). The receptors were sampled from a woman younger than 30 with Graves' hyperthyroidism.

This clonotype has ten or more counts. The chain combines TRBV7-8 with TRBJ2-5; 7 nucleotides agree with TRBD1. Trimming removed 5 bases from V and 4 bases from J; junction bases left unmatched: 4. Germline V CDR1 and CDR2: SGHVS, FQNEAQ. CDR3 size: 13 residues. CDR3 sequence (DNA): TGTGCCAGCAGCGTATACAGGGGAGAGACCCAGTACTTC. Protein product: CASSVYRGETQYF.

The chain carries TRBV2 and TRBJ2-2, with D uncertain. Per the germline V gene, CDR1 is SNHLY and CDR2 is FYNNEI. V was pared by 7 bases and J by 0 bases, with 6 bases between. The CDR3 extends over 13 amino acids. CDR3: CASIETNTGELFF. CDR3 nucleotide sequence: TGTGCCAGCATAGAGACGAACACCGGGGAGCTGTTTTTT.

There are many counts of this clonotype. The V call is TRBV2, the J call TRBJ1-6; D gene uncertain. Trimming removed 8 bases from V and 11 bases from J, with 7 bases in between. CDR3 length: 10 residues. The germline V gene has CDR1 SNHLY and CDR2 FYNNEI. DNA for the CDR3: TGTGCCAGCTTTGGACCACCCCTCCACTTT. Residues: CASFGPPLHF.

The chain couples TRBV2 to TRBJ1-1, with D maybe TRBD1 (5 bases). Trimming removed 4 bases at V and 3 bases at J, with 9 bases between. Germline values: CDR1 SNHLY, CDR2 FYNNEI. CDR3 length: 13 residues. For the CDR3, the DNA is TGTGCCAGCAGTGGGGACGGGGACACTGAAGCTTTCTTT. Residues: CASSGDGDTEAFF.

The V and J genes are TRBV15 and TRBJ2-7; a weak D match, TRBD1 (6 bases). CDR3 length: 18 residues. Trimming left V 5 bases short and J 0 bases short, with 23 bases between. Looked up from germline, CDR1 is LNHNV and CDR2 is YYDKDF (reference sequence). CDR3: CATSGTHEALQGSYEQYF. CDR3 in DNA: TGTGCCACCAGCGGCACACACGAGGCCCTACAGGGCTCCTACGAGCAGTACTTC.

This chain links TRBV7-7 with TRBJ2-5; D unclear. Germline V gene data show CDR1 as SSHAT and CDR2 as FNYEAQ (reference sequence). The CDR3 is 15 residues long. The V and J ends lost 8 bases and 1 base respectively, with 17 bases between them. The CDR3 loop reads CASAPGSSLQETQYF. The CDR3 nucleotides read TGTGCCAGCGCACCCGGGTCTTCCCTCCAAGAGACCCAGTACTTC.

A few counts support this clonotype. The gene calls are TRBV7-6 and TRBJ2-7; no clear D gene. Germline lookup yields CDR1 SGHVS and CDR2 FNYEAQ. The CDR3 totals 13 residues. Trimming pared 6 bases from V and 3 bases from J, leaving 12 bases between. CDR3 coding DNA: TGTGCCAGCAGTTACTCTTACGGCTACGAGCAGTACTTC. This translates into CASSYSYGYEQYF.

V and J are TRBV6-1 and TRBJ1-1; 8 nucleotides match TRBD1. The germline CDR1 and CDR2 sequences are MNHNS and SASEGT. The V and J ends lost 8 bases and 1 base, in that order; junction bases with no gene match: 15. The CDR3 runs to 17 residues. CDR3: CASLASAGGVRNTEAFF. CDR3 in DNA: TGTGCCAGCTTAGCCTCCGCAGGGGGCGTAAGGAACACTGAAGCTTTCTTT.

V is TRBV7-8 and J is TRBJ2-5, with 9 bases identical to TRBD1. Germline V gives CDR1 SGHVS, CDR2 FQNEAQ. The CDR3 is 16 amino acids. V lost 5 bases and J lost 5; bases outside the gene matches: 12. The CDR3 spells CASSQEGQGPLETQYF. The CDR3 nucleotides read TGTGCCAGCAGCCAGGAAGGACAGGGGCCGTTGGAGACCCAGTACTTC.

Ten or more counts support this clonotype. The CDR3, as DNA: TGCAGCGTTGCCGAGGCTCAGGGTGGCAATCAGCCCCAGCATTTT. The encoded protein is CSVAEAQGGNQPQHF. The chain carries TRBV29-1 and TRBJ1-5; a possible D gene is TRBD1 (5 bases). V lost 4 bases, J lost 2 bases, and 15 bases lay in between. Germline CDR1 SQVTM, CDR2 ANQGSEA. The length of the CDR3 is 15 residues.

In its sample, this clonotype was seen many times. The V gene is TRBV15, the J gene TRBJ2-6, with D unclear. V was shortened by 0 bases and J by 3 bases, with 0 bases between the two germline ends. CDR1 is LNHNV, CDR2 YYDKDF, per germline (reference sequence). There are 13 residues in the CDR3. The CDR3 DNA is TGTGCCACCAGCAGAGATGGGGCCAACGTCCTGACTTTC. It is translated as CATSRDGANVLTF.

This clonotype was seen ten or more times. V is TRBV25-1 and J is TRBJ1-6, with 8 bases matching TRBD1. CDR3 length: 13 amino acids. Looked up from germline, CDR1 is MGHDK and CDR2 is SYGVNS. V trimming: 8 bases; J trimming: 8 bases; junction bases outside the gene matches: 5. Here the CDR3 DNA reads TGTGCCAGCTCGGAGGACAGGGATTCACCCCTCCACTTT. Translated, it gives CASSEDRDSPLHF.

Ten or more counts support this clonotype. CDR3 DNA: TGTGCCAGTAGTGTGGGACAAGGGAACACTGAAGCTTTCTTT. Residues: CASSVGQGNTEAFF. The chain has TRBV19 and TRBJ1-1, with D possibly matching TRBD1 (6 bases). Trimming took off 5 bases at V and 1 base at J, with 11 bases between the two ends. This CDR3 has 14 residues. From germline, CDR1 is LNHDA and CDR2 SQIVND (reference sequence).

The chain has TRBV2 and TRBJ1-5; D perhaps matches TRBD1 (6 bases). V was shortened by 2 bases and J by 3 bases, with 11 bases between the two germline ends. Germline loops: CDR1 SNHLY, CDR2 FYNNEI. This CDR3 is built from 15 residues. CDR3 loop: CASSERGHNNQPQHF. The DNA for the CDR3 is TGTGCCAGCAGTGAAAGGGGACATAACAATCAGCCCCAGCATTTT.

The rearrangement uses TRBV29-1 and TRBJ1-2; 8 nucleotides line up with TRBD1. This CDR3 region has 14 residues. Germline CDR1 and CDR2: SQVTM and ANQGSEA. Losses at the gene ends were 7 bases for V and 1 base for J; bases not matched to a gene: 8. CDR3 nucleotide sequence: TGCAGCGCAGCCGGGACAGGAGATAACTATGGCTACACCTTC. Amino acid sequence: CSAAGTGDNYGYTF.

This clonotype was seen once. A junction boundary mismatches the germline segment, possibly from a read error. This chain connects TRBV10-3 to TRBJ1-1; TRBD1 matches 7 bases. CDR1 ENHRY and CDR2 SYGVKD come from the germline V gene. CDR3 length: 14 residues. CDR3 sequence: CASSNRGSDTEAFF. The CDR3 DNA reads as TGTGCCAGCAGTAACAGGGGATCGGACACTGAAGCTTTCTTT.

The chain carries TRBV7-2 and TRBJ1-5, with 8 bases aligning to TRBD1. The V and J ends lost 6 bases and 4 bases, in that order; junction bases with no gene match: 8. The germline V gene has CDR1 SGHTA and CDR2 FQGNSA. CDR3 length equals 15 residues. The CDR3 loop is CASRLPGQENQPQHF. The CDR3 coding sequence is TGTGCCAGCAGGCTCCCGGGACAGGAAAATCAGCCCCAGCATTTT.

This rearrangement joins TRBV29-1 to TRBJ2-7; TRBD2 matches 8 bases. The CDR3 sequence is 14 residues long. Germline-derived CDR1 and CDR2 are SQVTM and ANQGSEA. J gave up 7 bases and V 3 bases, and 11 bases lay outside the gene matches. CDR3 coding DNA: TGCAGCGTTGATTGGGCGGGAGGCTACAATGAGCAGTACTTC. Translation gives CSVDWAGGYNEQYF.

The rearrangement uses TRBV29-1 and TRBJ1-2, with a tentative D call TRBD1 (5 bases). The CDR3 sequence is 12 residues long. Trimming took 0 bases from V and 8 from J, leaving 10 bases between them. The germline V gene has CDR1 SQVTM and CDR2 ANQGSEA. For the CDR3, the DNA is TGCAGCGTTGAAGATCCCCAGGGAGGCTACACCTTC. Translated: CSVEDPQGGYTF.

The rearrangement links TRBV5-1 to TRBJ1-1; tentative D call: TRBD1 (5 bases). The CDR3 sequence is 14 residues long. Germline V gives CDR1 SGHRS, CDR2 YFSETQ. V gave up 3 bases and J gave up 5 bases, with 14 bases separating them. CDR3 loop: CASSSSGRETEAFF. CDR3 DNA sequence: TGCGCCAGCAGCTCCTCAGGGAGGGAAACTGAAGCTTTCTTT.

Of note for this clonotype: The junction shows a germline mismatch at one end, possibly a read error. The rearrangement joins TRBV7-6 to TRBJ2-5; 10 bases agree with TRBD2. The CDR3 consists of 14 residues. CDR1 SGHVS and CDR2 FNYEAQ come from the germline V gene. The CDR3 sequence: CASSGGDRQETQYF. DNA for the CDR3: TGCGCCAGCAGCGGGGGGGACAGACAAGAGACCCAGTACTTC.

This chain's CDR3 is CASSQELGGEQYF. CDR3 in DNA: TGTGCCAGCAGCCAAGAACTCGGCGGCGAGCAGTACTTC. This rearrangement joins TRBV9 to TRBJ2-7, with D uncertain. Germline CDR1 SGDLS, CDR2 YYNGEE. The CDR3 sequence is 13 residues long. V was cut by 4 bases and J by 6 bases, with 14 bases left in between.

This clonotype was picked up one time. The junction differs from germline at one of its ends, possibly a read error. The chain is built from TRBV15 and TRBJ1-3; D remains ambiguous. CDR3 length: 15 residues. CDR1 and CDR2 from the germline V gene are LNHNV and YYDKDF (reference sequence). CDR3 in DNA: TGTGCCACCAGCAGAGAACGGAACACTGGAAGCACCATATATTTT. It translates to CATSRERNTGSTIYF.

V gene TRBV7-2 combines with J gene TRBJ2-7; perhaps TRBD2 as D (5 bases). The germline V and J ends were trimmed by 1 base and 7 bases, with 14 bases remaining between them. The CDR3 sequence is 14 residues long. Looked up from germline, CDR1 is SGHTA and CDR2 is FQGNSA. The CDR3, as DNA: TGTGCCAGCAGCTTAGGAAGCGGCTCGGGGGAGCAGTACTTC. It specifies CASSLGSGSGEQYF.

The chain is built from TRBV5-1 and TRBJ2-7; 11 bases agree with TRBD2. Germline CDR1 and CDR2: SGHRS and YFSETQ. Trimming removed 9 bases from V and 4 bases from J; junction bases left unmatched: 3. The CDR3 is 12 amino acids. The CDR3 DNA sequence: TGCGCCAACACTAGCGGGAGATACGAGCAGTACTTC. Translating gives CANTSGRYEQYF.